This T cell receptor beta chain was sequenced during a study of vaccination and CD4 T cells after COVID-19 (dated by TCRdb to the early 2020s). At the level of the whole study: SARS-CoV-2 positivity had been established in the convalescent patients by nasal swab PCR, and mild disease was recorded in several of these patients and severe disease in one. Six males and four females were included in the convalescent cohort, with two Hispanic individuals, seven Caucasians, two Asians and one multiracial person represented. Participants got two doses of the Pfizer-BioNTech BNT162b2 vaccine (n=8) or two doses of the Moderna mRNA-1273 vaccine (n=2). Post-COVID blood samples from convalescent patients were collected a median of approximately 100 days after diagnosis, with a range of about 35 to 180 days. The time from the second vaccine dose to post-vaccine blood sampling had a median of approximately 72 days and ranged from about 14 to 250 days. Overlapping spike peptide pools from SARS-CoV-2 and from the common cold coronaviruses HCoV-NL63, HCoV-OC43 and HCoV-229E were used as culture stimuli. In control cultures, a CEFX viral epitope pool was used as positive control, an HIV-1 Nef peptide pool was used as negative control, or no peptide was added. The spike-specific CD4+ TCR repertoire was compared before and after mRNA vaccination in under 11 COVID-19 convalescent patients and a few infection-naive healthy vaccine recipients.

As for this clonotype: The specificity of this receptor is unknown. Nothing much larger sits one base from this clone, and base qualities are not available.

As encoded in the germline V gene, CDR1 is MNHNS while CDR2 is SASEGT. The CDR3 has 17 amino acids, counting the end cysteine and phenylalanine. Left in the record is the CDR3 DNA by itself, 51 bases read in frame from the first base. The trim is 2 bases for V and 0 bases for J, with a gap of 11 bases between the germline ends. Results and caveats for the whole study, not just this receptor: Nearly all vaccine-specific clones in convalescent patients (304 of 307) were mono-reactive for SARS-CoV-2 spike rather than cross-reactive with common cold coronaviruses. Relatively few convalescent patients were included in the study, and early timepoints after natural infection were not analyzed. In convalescent patients, a median approximately 86% of post-vaccine SARS-CoV-2-reactive clones were detected only after vaccination, and vaccine-specific priming was suggested by this finding. The median count of SARS-CoV-2-reactive clonotypes went up from 21 after infection to more than 30 after vaccination, although the change was not significant.

Libraries were made using PCR. DNA from cultured CD4+ T cells was subjected to TCR sequencing with the Oncomine TCR Beta short-read assay at the Johns Hopkins FTIC core. Genomic DNA was extracted from the cultured CD4+ T cells with the QIAamp micro DNA kit. Oncomine TCR Beta libraries from cultured CD4+ T cells were pooled with unique dual indexes and sequenced on an Illumina iSeq 100. Per the original workflow: Non-productive sequences were removed, and CDR3s not starting with C, not ending with F or W, or shorter than 7 amino acids were discarded. Antigen-specific clonotypes were identified with the MANAFEST web application by comparing peptide-stimulated wells with reference and other culture wells. For a clone to be called positive, the clone needed an FDR below 0.05, an odds ratio above 5, and a productive frequency above 0.1% in at least two of three replicate wells. Clonotypes that were significantly expanded in both SARS-CoV-2 spike wells and at least one common cold coronavirus spike condition were defined as cross-reactive. Levenshtein distances (stringdist) and unrooted phylogenetic trees (ape) in R version 3.6.1 were used to assess CDR3 homology. Clones were called with MiXCR by TCRdb after fastp trimmed the public reads at Q25, and only in-frame beta chains were retained. CDR3 protein duplicates are merged, each entry listing the most common genes and DNA. These V and J calls originate from TCRdb's pipeline instead of the authors' own analysis. This sample has 8,000 or so distinct CDR3 sequences in its table, and around 20% of those were observed once. The leading ten clones occupy around a fifth of the sample.

In the paper's terms, the treatment or condition label means: roughly 10-day PBMC culture with coronavirus spike peptide pools or control peptides (ViraFEST assay). The ViraFEST assay was used in the study, in which antigen-specific T cells were expanded with peptide pools and expanded clonotypes were subsequently identified by TCR sequencing. The convalescent patients' positive SARS-CoV-2 PCR tests fell between March and December 2020, which was before the Alpha, Beta and Delta variants emerged in the United States. Roughly 2 million PBMCs per well were cultured in IMDM with roughly 5% human AB serum and 8 to 10 IU/ml IL-2, plus 10 ug/ml peptide pools. On days 3 and 7, half of the culture medium was replaced with fresh IL-2-containing medium. CD4+ T cells were isolated after roughly 9 days of culture through negative selection using the EasySep CD4+ T cell isolation kit. Ficoll-Paque Plus gradient centrifugation was used to isolate PBMCs from whole blood, and the isolated PBMCs were then either used fresh or cryopreserved at -140C. In general, triplicate wells were set up for every culture condition.

The TCR originated in a human donor who had recovered from COVID-19. The rearranged chain carries TRBV6-1 and TRBJ2-6, with the D segment identity uncertain. This specimen consisted of CD4+ T cells from blood, cultured in vitro, obtained after SARS-CoV-2 vaccination. In nucleotide form, the sequence is TGTGCCAGCAGTGAATCCAACGATCCCTCTGGGGCCAACGTCCTGACTTTC. Its translation reads: CASSESNDPSGANVLTF.